What follows describes a single TCR beta chain. This sample stems from a study of control samples from healthy donors and cancer patients. CDR1 and CDR2 (germline): SGHTA, FQGNSA. Trimming took 1 base from V and 2 from J, leaving 13 bases between them. CDR3 size: 16 residues. Produced via immunoSEQ multiplex PCR; TCRdb's table is partial and in-frame only. This sample has some 130,000 clones, with roughly nine tenths found just once. The sequencing input was PBMCs. This receptor was taken from a man aged 50 to 59 with head and neck cancer. The rearrangement uses TRBV7-2 and TRBJ2-3, with TRBD2 as a possible D gene (5 bases). The CDR3 loop reads CASSLERSPFTDTQYF. In DNA form, the CDR3 reads TGTGCCAGCAGCTTAGAGCGGAGCCCTTTCACAGATACGCAGTATTTT.